The T cell receptor (beta chain) described here comes from a study of cytomegalovirus exposure and HLA in healthy donors. Study information: Among about 200 million T cells, an earlier analysis found around 100 million unique TCR beta sequences.

CDR1 and CDR2 (germline): MNHEY, SVGAGI. The CDR3 sequence is 15 residues long. The trim removed 2 bases at V and 9 bases at J, leaving 9 bases unmatched. In nominal health when sampled, donors likely had unrecorded immune exposures nonetheless. Use of 60 Vbeta and 13 Jbeta primers characterized the PCR. Repertoires were generated with immunoSEQ multiplex PCR, while TCRdb's copy carries only in-frame clones and drops some. Among more than 110,000 clones listed, about four fifths were seen once. The sample was PBMCs. The clonotype comes from a man aged 30 to 45 in good health and CMV-seronegative. This chain uses TRBV6-5 with TRBJ2-1; 8 nucleotides match TRBD1. The CDR3: CASSYGGTGGVEQFF. CDR3 DNA sequence: TGTGCCAGCAGTTACGGGGGGACAGGAGGGGTTGAGCAGTTCTTC.